This is a list of T cell receptor beta chains from one sample in a study of siplizumab effects on memory and regulatory T cells. Sequencing used immunoSEQ multiplex PCR; TCRdb keeps in-frame clones, though not all of them. The data contain some 100,000 clones, around 94% of them singletons. The sequencing sample was made of Tregs sorted from blood. The receptors stem from a human donor in good health. Each CDR3 is given without its conserved first and last residue. Fields, in order: V gene, clone size, J gene, CDR3 protein. Size is omitted from some rows. Given values are once, few, many or a class for expanded clones.

V gene: TRBV7-2; clone size: NA; J gene: TRBJ2-5; CDR3 protein: ASSLVMGLAGTQEETQY
V gene: TRBV6-1; clone size: NA; J gene: TRBJ2-5; CDR3 protein: ASSESTGVETQY
V gene: TRBV7-6; clone size: NA; J gene: TRBJ1-1; CDR3 protein: ASSLDNPILNEAF
V gene: TRBV7-9; clone size: NA; J gene: TRBJ2-7; CDR3 protein: ASSFWTGTYEQY
V gene: TRBV6-5; clone size: NA; J gene: TRBJ1-1; CDR3 protein: ASIRQGNTEAF
V gene: TRBV14; clone size: NA; J gene: TRBJ2-7; CDR3 protein: ASSRTGQGSYEQY
V gene: TRBV23-1; clone size: NA; J gene: TRBJ2-2; CDR3 protein: ASSQSCPVDCVGDDHDGELF
V gene: TRBV5-4; clone size: once; J gene: TRBJ1-5; CDR3 protein: ASSDRGNQPQH
V gene: TRBV28; clone size: NA; J gene: TRBJ1-5; CDR3 protein: ASSPTGILSNQPQH
V gene: TRBV10-3; clone size: NA; J gene: TRBJ2-3; CDR3 protein: ATGLAGADTQY
V gene: TRBV6-1; clone size: NA; J gene: TRBJ2-3; CDR3 protein: ASSGLAHSTDTQY
V gene: TRBV9; clone size: NA; J gene: TRBJ2-6; CDR3 protein: ASSVEWGGSGANVLT
V gene: TRBV18; clone size: NA; J gene: TRBJ2-7; CDR3 protein: ASSRGAVSYEQY
V gene: TRBV5-1; clone size: NA; J gene: TRBJ1-1; CDR3 protein: ASSLGTGVAQNTEAF
V gene: TRBV6-5; clone size: NA; J gene: TRBJ2-2; CDR3 protein: ASSLGAGLGELF
V gene: TRBV28; clone size: NA; J gene: TRBJ2-7; CDR3 protein: ASSSRSWY
V gene: TRBV5-1; clone size: NA; J gene: TRBJ1-2; CDR3 protein: ASSVSGAVNYGYT
V gene: TRBV7-9; clone size: NA; J gene: TRBJ2-7; CDR3 protein: ASSSLDRGLSYEQY
V gene: TRBV6-1; clone size: NA; J gene: TRBJ2-5; CDR3 protein: ASSEPEYQETQY
V gene: TRBV18; clone size: NA; J gene: TRBJ1-3; CDR3 protein: ASSPVSLSGNTIY
V gene: TRBV28; clone size: NA; J gene: TRBJ2-3; CDR3 protein: ASSKTGGKDTQY
V gene: TRBV12-5; clone size: NA; J gene: TRBJ1-2; CDR3 protein: ASGPRQGCRFNYGYT
V gene: TRBV6-4; clone size: NA; J gene: TRBJ2-1; CDR3 protein: ASSEGRGSSYNEQF
V gene: TRBV27; clone size: once; J gene: TRBJ1-5; CDR3 protein: ASSRTGTYNQPQH
V gene: TRBV2; clone size: NA; J gene: TRBJ1-2; CDR3 protein: ASSVEGRIYGYT
V gene: TRBV4-2; clone size: NA; J gene: TRBJ2-5; CDR3 protein: ASSRTGTGGRETQY
V gene: TRBV29-1; clone size: NA; J gene: TRBJ2-3; CDR3 protein: SVERADTQY
V gene: TRBV11-2; clone size: once; J gene: TRBJ1-2; CDR3 protein: ASSFISGGRDGYT
V gene: TRBV4-2; clone size: NA; J gene: TRBJ2-7; CDR3 protein: ASSHGRTSGSEQY
V gene: TRBV2; clone size: NA; J gene: TRBJ2-7; CDR3 protein: ASSLVTGFEQY
V gene: TRBV5-1; clone size: once; J gene: TRBJ2-7; CDR3 protein: ASSLAVSFSYEQY